The 2 T cell receptor beta chains presented below share a single source sample, sequenced in a study of blood T cell repertoires in COVID-19. The assay was immunoSEQ multiplex PCR, and TCRdb's table has in-frame clones only and misses some. The table records about 250,000 clones, 70% to 90% of them present only once. The specimen sequenced was peripheral blood. All receptors come from a man between 18 and 29 years old with active or convalescent COVID-19.

The rearrangement joins TRBV10-3 to TRBJ1-3; the match to TRBD1 covers 9 bases. Germline values: CDR1 ENHRY, CDR2 SYGVKD. Trimming at V came to 5 bases and at J to 0 bases, leaving 5 bases not matched to a gene. The CDR3 has 16 residues. The CDR3 DNA reads as TGTGCCATCAGTCAGACAGGGGGAAACTCTGGAAACACCATATATTTT. Translation: CAISQTGGNSGNTIYF.

The chain is built from TRBV11-1 and TRBJ2-7; 12 nucleotides match TRBD2. Looked up from germline, CDR1 is SGHAT and CDR2 is FQDESV (reference sequence). Trimming at V came to 1 base and at J to 6 bases, leaving 1 base not matched to a gene. The CDR3 contains 14 residues. The CDR3 bases are TGTGCCAGCAGCTTAGGACTAGCGGGAGTCGAGCAGTACTTC. Its protein is CASSLGLAGVEQYF.